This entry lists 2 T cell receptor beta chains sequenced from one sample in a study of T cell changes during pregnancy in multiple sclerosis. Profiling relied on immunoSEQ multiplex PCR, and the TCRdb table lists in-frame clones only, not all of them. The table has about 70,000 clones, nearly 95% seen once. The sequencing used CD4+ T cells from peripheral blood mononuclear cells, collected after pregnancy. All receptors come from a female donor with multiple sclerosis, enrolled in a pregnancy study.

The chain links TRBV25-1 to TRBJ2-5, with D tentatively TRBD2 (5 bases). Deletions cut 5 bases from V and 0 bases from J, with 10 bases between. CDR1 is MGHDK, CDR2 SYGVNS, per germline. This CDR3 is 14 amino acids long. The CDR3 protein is CASSRSGYQETQYF. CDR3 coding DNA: TGTGCCAGCAGTAGGAGCGGCTACCAAGAGACCCAGTACTTC.

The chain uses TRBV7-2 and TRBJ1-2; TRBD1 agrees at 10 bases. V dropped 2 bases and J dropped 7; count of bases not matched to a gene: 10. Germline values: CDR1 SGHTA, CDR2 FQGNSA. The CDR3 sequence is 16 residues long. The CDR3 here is CASSLLGDRGRGGYTF. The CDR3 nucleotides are TGTGCCAGCAGCTTACTAGGGGACAGGGGACGAGGTGGCTACACCTTC. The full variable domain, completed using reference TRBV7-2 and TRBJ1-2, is GAGVSQSPSNKVTEKGKDVELRCDPISGHTALYWYRQSLGQGLEFLIYFQGNSAPDKSGLPSDRFSAERTGGSVSTLTIQRTQQEDSAVYLCASSLLGDRGRGGYTFGSGTRLTVV.